This T cell receptor beta chain was identified during a study of blood T cells in healthy people across ages (dated by TCRdb to about 2015). For the wider study: In model experiments, template switching captured roughly one uniquely barcoded TCR beta cDNA molecule for every two T cells. To track age-related changes in TCR beta repertoire diversity, the study relied on deep sequencing normalized with unique cDNA molecular identifiers. The donors were split into four age groups: young (average 16 years), middle-aged (39), aged (over 55) and long-lived (82). To avoid experimental bias, donors of different ages were distributed randomly across sequencing lanes. The study analyzed two additional independent replicas of 1 million unique cDNA reads from the same blood draw for two donors, one aged 18 to 29 and one aged 80 or older. Overall study results and their limits: Estimates of total diversity based on one million sequenced T cells were considered lower bounds and underestimates. The long-lived group showed more naive CD4+ T cells, fewer expanded clones and increased TCR diversity than the aged group, suggesting age selection. Because donor CMV infection status was unknown, age-related changes in expanded clonotypes were potentially confounded. Observed TCR beta diversity correlated strongly with the percentage of naive T cells measured by flow cytometry. Observed TCR beta diversity per million T cells fell roughly linearly with age, and a significant reduction was already apparent by age around 39. Bulk unsorted PBMC profiling prevented conclusive comparison of naive and antigen-experienced compartments.

The library was made by 5' RACE. The listed sequencing device is Illumina HiSeq 2500. The second PCR ran for about 6 to 12 cycles and used a J-beta primer mix along with a sample-barcoded 5' primer. A unique molecular identifier was introduced onto each TCR beta cDNA molecule by a template-switch 5' adaptor carrying 12 random nucleotides. At least 2.5 million CDR3-containing paired-end reads were obtained from each sample. All of the RNA was converted into first-strand cDNA using the Mint cDNA synthesis kit, with a TRBC-specific oligonucleotide serving as the primer. After uracil-DNA glycosylase treatment, a first 18-cycle PCR used universal primers M1SS and BC2_uni_R on all cDNA. The published analysis was carried out like this. Each sample was normalized by randomly selecting 1 million high-quality reads, each carrying a distinct molecular identifier. Instead of being binned into consensus sequences, reads with shared molecular identifiers were discarded. MiTCR, set to a Q25 quality threshold and the strictest error-elimination algorithm, was used for CDR3 identification, clonotype clustering and error correction. Lower-bound total TCR beta diversity was estimated with a nonparametric unseen species model using Euler transformation. TCRdb itself trimmed the public reads at Q25 with fastp, ran MiXCR and retained productive beta chains. Each CDR3 protein appears once, grouped with its most common genes and DNA. TCRdb's processing, not the authors' own work, is the source of the V and J calls. Across this sample there are 650,000 to 950,000 distinct CDR3 sequences, with under 45% seen only once. The ten largest clones capture around 18% of the sample.

Including cysteine and phenylalanine, the CDR3 has 14 amino acids. CDR3 DNA only is kept here, 42 bases in frame from base 1. After removal of 3 bases from V and 10 bases from J, the junction retains 10 bases not matched to a gene. The germline V gene (reference sequence) yields DFQATT for CDR1 and SNEGSKA for CDR2. With regard to this clonotype: Its cognate antigen has yet to be identified. No quality values exist for individual bases; no much larger clone is one base distant.

Donors were 35 to 40 systemically healthy Caucasian individuals from Russia aged roughly 6 to 100 years. Each donor gave around 9.5 milliliters of peripheral blood, collected into EDTA-treated Vacutainer tubes. Ficoll-Paque density-gradient centrifugation was used to isolate PBMCs, with at least 6.5 million obtained per sample. Trizol reagent was used to extract total RNA from the PBMCs, yielding at least 6 micrograms per sample. Naive CD45RAhigh/CD27high T cell percentages were measured by flow cytometry on a PBMC aliquot from every donor. This TCR derives from a man aged 55 to 70 in good health. The chain is assembled from TRBV20-1 and TRBJ1-4; 8 bases in the middle match TRBD1. The specimen sequenced was blood. The CDR3 sequence is CSARLGQGSGKLFF. The sequence in DNA is TGCAGTGCTAGGCTAGGACAGGGAAGCGGAAAACTGTTTTTT.